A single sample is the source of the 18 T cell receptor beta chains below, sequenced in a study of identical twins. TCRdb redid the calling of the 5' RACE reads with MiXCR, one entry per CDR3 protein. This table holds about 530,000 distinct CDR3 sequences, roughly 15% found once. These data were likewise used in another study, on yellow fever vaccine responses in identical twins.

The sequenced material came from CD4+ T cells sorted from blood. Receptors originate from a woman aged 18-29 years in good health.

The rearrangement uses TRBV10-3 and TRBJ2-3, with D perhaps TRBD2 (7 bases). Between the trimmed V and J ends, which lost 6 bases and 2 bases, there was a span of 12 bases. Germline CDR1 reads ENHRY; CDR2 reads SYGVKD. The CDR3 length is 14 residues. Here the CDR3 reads CAIRGGGLTDTQYF. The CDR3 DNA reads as TGTGCCATCAGGGGCGGGGGCCTCACAGATACGCAGTATTTT.

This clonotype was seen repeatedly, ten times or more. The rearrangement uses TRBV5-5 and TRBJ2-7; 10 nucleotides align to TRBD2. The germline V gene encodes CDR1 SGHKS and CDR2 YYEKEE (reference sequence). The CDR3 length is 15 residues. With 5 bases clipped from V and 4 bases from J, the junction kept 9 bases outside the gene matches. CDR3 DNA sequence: TGTGCCAGCAGGTCTCCCGGGACTAGCGTTTACGAGCAGTACTTC. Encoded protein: CASRSPGTSVYEQYF.

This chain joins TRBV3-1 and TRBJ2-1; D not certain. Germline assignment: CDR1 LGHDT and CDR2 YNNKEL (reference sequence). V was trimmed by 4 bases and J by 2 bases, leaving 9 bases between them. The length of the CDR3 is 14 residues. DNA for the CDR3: TGTGCCAGCAGCCCCTACTTAGCCTACAATGAGCAGTTCTTC. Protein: CASSPYLAYNEQFF.

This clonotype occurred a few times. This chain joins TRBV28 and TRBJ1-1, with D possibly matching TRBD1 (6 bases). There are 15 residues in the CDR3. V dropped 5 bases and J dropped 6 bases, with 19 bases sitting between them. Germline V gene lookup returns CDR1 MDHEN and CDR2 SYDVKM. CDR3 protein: CASSTSKKGGAEAFF. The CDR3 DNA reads TGTGCCAGCAGTACCAGTAAAAAGGGGGGAGCTGAAGCTTTCTTT.

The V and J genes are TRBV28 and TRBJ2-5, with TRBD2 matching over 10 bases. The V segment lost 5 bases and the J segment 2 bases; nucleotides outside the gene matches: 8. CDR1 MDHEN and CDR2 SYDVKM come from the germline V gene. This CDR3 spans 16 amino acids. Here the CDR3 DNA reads TGTGCCAGCAGTGCTAACCCGGGACTAGCGCAAGAGACCCAGTACTTC. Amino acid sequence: CASSANPGLAQETQYF.

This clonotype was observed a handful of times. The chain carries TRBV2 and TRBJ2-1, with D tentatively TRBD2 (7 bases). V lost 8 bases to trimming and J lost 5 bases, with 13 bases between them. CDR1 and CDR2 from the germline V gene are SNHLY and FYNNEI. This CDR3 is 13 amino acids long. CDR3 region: CASGGEGDNEQFF. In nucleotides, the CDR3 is TGTGCCAGCGGAGGGGAGGGGGACAATGAGCAGTTCTTC. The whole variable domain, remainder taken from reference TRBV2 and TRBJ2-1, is EPEVTQTPSHQVTQMGQEVILRCVPISNHLYFYWYRQILGQKVEFLVSFYNNEISEKSEIFDDQFSVERPDGSNFTLKIRSTKLEDSAMYFCASGGEGDNEQFFGPGTRLTVL.

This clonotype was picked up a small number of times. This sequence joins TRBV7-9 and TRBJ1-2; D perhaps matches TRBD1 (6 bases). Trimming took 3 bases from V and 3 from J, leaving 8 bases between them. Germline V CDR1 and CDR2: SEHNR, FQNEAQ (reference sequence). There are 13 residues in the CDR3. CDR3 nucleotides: TGTGCCAGCAGCTTTCAGGGGTACTATGGCTACACCTTC. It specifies CASSFQGYYGYTF.

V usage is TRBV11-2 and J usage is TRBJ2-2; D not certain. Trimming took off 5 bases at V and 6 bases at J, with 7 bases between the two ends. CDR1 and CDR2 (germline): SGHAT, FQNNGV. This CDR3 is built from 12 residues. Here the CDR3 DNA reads TGTGCCAGCAGCCCACAATCCGGGGAGCTGTTTTTT. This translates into CASSPQSGELFF.

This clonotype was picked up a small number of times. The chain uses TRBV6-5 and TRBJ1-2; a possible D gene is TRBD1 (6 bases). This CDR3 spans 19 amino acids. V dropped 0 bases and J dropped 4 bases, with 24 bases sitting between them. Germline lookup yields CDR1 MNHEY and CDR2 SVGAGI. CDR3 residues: CASSYSNQVVQGERYGYTF. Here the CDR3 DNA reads TGTGCCAGCAGTTACTCGAATCAGGTTGTACAGGGAGAACGCTATGGCTACACCTTC.

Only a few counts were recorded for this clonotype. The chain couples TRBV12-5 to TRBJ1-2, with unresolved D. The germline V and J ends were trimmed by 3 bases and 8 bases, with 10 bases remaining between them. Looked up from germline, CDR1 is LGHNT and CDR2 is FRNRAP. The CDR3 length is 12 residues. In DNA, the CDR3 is TGTGCTAGTGGTTTTTGGGGAGGAGGCTACACCTTC. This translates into CASGFWGGGYTF.

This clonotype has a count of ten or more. DNA for the CDR3: TGTGCCAGCAGCTCTGGACAGTCCGAGATTGTCAACGAGCAGTACTTC. Residues: CASSSGQSEIVNEQYF. J is TRBJ2-7 and V is TRBV5-6, with D tentatively TRBD1 (6 bases). Germline V gene lookup returns CDR1 SGHDT and CDR2 YYEEEE. The ends were cut back, 3 bases at V and 5 bases at J, with 21 bases in the middle. This CDR3 contains 16 residues.

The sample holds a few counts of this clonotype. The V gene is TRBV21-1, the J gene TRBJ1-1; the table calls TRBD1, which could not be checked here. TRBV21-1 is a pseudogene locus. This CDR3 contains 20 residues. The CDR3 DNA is TGTGCCAGCAGCAAAGCGTTAGGACAGGCCTCCCAGGGAATGAACACTGAAGCTTTCTTT. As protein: CASSKALGQASQGMNTEAFF.

CDR3: CASGSSGSGEQYF. The DNA of the CDR3 is TGTGCCAGCGGAAGTAGCGGGAGTGGTGAGCAGTACTTC. The gene calls are TRBV12-3 or TRBV12-4 and TRBJ2-7, with 9 bases matching TRBD2. The ends lost 8 bases at V and 7 bases at J; junction bases unmatched: 9. This CDR3 is 13 amino acids long.

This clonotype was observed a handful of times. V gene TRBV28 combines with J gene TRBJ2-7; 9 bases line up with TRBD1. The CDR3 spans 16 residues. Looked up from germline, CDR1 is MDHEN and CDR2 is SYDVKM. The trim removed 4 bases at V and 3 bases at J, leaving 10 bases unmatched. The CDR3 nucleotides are TGTGCCAGCAGTTATCAGGGACAGGGATTTTACTACGAGCAGTACTTC. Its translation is CASSYQGQGFYYEQYF.

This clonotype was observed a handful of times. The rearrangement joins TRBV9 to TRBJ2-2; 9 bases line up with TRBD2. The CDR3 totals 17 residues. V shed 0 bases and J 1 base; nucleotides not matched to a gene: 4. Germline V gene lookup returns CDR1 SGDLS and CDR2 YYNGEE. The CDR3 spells CASSVGLAGMNTGELFF. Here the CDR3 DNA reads TGTGCCAGCAGCGTAGGTCTAGCGGGAATGAACACCGGGGAGCTGTTTTTT. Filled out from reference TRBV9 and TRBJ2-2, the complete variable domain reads DSGVTQTPKHLITATGQRVTLRCSPRSGDLSVYWYQQSLDQGLQFLIQYYNGEERAKGNILERFSAQQFPDLHSELNLSSLELGDSALYFCASSVGLAGMNTGELFFGEGSRLTVL.

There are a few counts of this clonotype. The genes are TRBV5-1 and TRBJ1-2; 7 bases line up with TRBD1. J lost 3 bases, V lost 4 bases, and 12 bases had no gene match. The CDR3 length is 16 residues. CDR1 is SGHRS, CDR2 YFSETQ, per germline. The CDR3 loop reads CASSPGQIVSHYGYTF. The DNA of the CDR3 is TGCGCCAGCAGCCCGGGACAGATTGTCTCTCACTATGGCTACACCTTC.

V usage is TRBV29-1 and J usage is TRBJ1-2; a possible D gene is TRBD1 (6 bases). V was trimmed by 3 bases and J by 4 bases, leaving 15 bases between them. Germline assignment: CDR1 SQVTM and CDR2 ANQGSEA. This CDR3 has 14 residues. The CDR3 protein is CSVEDRQVFYGYTF. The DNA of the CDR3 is TGCAGCGTTGAGGATCGACAGGTATTCTATGGCTACACCTTC.

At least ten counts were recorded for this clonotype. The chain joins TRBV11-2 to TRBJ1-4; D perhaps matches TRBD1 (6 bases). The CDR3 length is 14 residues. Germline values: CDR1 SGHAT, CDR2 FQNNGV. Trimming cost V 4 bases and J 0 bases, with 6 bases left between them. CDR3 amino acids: CASSWTATNEKLFF. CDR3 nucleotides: TGTGCCAGCAGCTGGACAGCAACTAATGAAAAACTGTTTTTT.